This TCR beta chain was identified during a study of T cells in Graves' hyperthyroidism and ophthalmopathy. Germline assignment: CDR1 SGHAT and CDR2 FQNNGV. V was cut by 5 bases and J by 4 bases, with 12 bases left in between. This CDR3 is built from 14 residues. RNA transcripts provided the source from which TCR beta CDR3 regions were amplified. In the first-round RT-PCR of the TCR CDR3, the HTBI primer set was used. One entry per CDR3 protein results from TCRdb running MiXCR on the multiplex PCR reads. The sample has approximately 640,000 distinct CDR3 sequences, around 16% seen once; the top ten hold 15%. This clonotype was detected ten times or more. Its antigen is currently unknown. The study, taken as a whole, reports: Ophthalmopathy was model-predicted a median about 6.9 months pre-onset.

Calling Graves' hyperthyroidism stable meant ophthalmopathy did not progress within 18 months. Among the patients, aged 18 to 65, hyperthyroidism was newly diagnosed and had lasted under 2 months. On the basis of clinical symptoms, serum thyroxine and TRAb, thyroid ultrasound and orbital computed tomography, diagnoses were made. The receptor was isolated from a man aged 45 to 65 with Graves' hyperthyroidism. This chain links TRBV11-2 with TRBJ1-5; tentative D call: TRBD1 (6 bases). Material: blood. CDR3 sequence: CASSVTGSNQPQHF. DNA for the CDR3: TGTGCCAGCAGCGTCACAGGGTCTAATCAGCCCCAGCATTTT. The variable domain in full, with the rest retrieved from reference TRBV11-2 and TRBJ1-5, is EAGVAQSPRYKIIEKRQSVAFWCNPISGHATLYWYQQILGQGPKLLIQFQNNGVVDDSQLPKDRFSAERLKGVDSTLKIQPAKLEDSAVYLCASSVTGSNQPQHFGDGTRLSIL.